These 20 T cell receptor beta chains were sequenced from one sample in a study of beta chain features in type 1 diabetes (dated by TCRdb to between 2017 and 2018). Library construction relied on the immunoSEQ multiplex PCR assay. All of the isolated RNA was reverse transcribed with the High Capacity cDNA Reverse Transcription Kit, so expressed TCRB transcripts were sequenced. TCRdb stores this immuneACCESS table with in-frame sequences only. Part of the clones is absent; in the studies checked, under half of the shortfall reflects unresolved V genes, and no reason is known for the rest. The sample profile shows about 410,000 clones; about 15% of them were found once. The ten largest clonotypes hold approximately 0.038% of the sample. Sequenced input: naive CD4+ T cells from blood. According to the study, the label for this sample's cell subset or site signals: true naive CD4+ T cells. The receptors stem from a man aged 25-45 years in good health.

This clone has just a few counts. The chain recombines TRBV7-2 with TRBJ2-1; TRBD2 aligns across 14 bases. Losses at the gene ends were 1 base for V and 12 bases for J; bases not matched to a gene: 5. The germline V gene has CDR1 SGHTA and CDR2 FQGNSA. The CDR3 totals 15 residues. This CDR3 is CASSLGTSGRFGQFF. The CDR3 DNA is TGTGCCAGCAGCTTAGGGACTAGCGGGAGGTTCGGGCAGTTCTTC.

This clone occurred a few times. Compared with germline, one end of the junction differs, possibly owing to a read error. The V call is TRBV13, the J call TRBJ2-1, with no clear D. The CDR3 runs 15 residues. CDR1 and CDR2 (germline): PRHDT, FYEKMQ (reference sequence). CDR3 residues: CASSLDKPSYNEQFF. CDR3 DNA: TGTGCCAGCAGTTTAGACAAACCCTCCTACAATGAGCAGTTCTTC.

The rearrangement uses TRBV7-8 and TRBJ1-2; 9 bases map to TRBD1. This CDR3 is 16 amino acids long. Unmatched junction bases numbered 7, after V lost 1 base and J lost 4 bases. Germline CDR1 reads SGHVS; CDR2 reads FQNEAQ. The DNA of the CDR3 is TGTGCCAGCAGCTTAGGGACAGGGGTTGACAGCTATGGCTACACCTTC. Protein sequence: CASSLGTGVDSYGYTF.

This clone has only a few counts. This chain joins TRBV6-5 and TRBJ1-4; D possibly corresponds to TRBD1 (5 bases). The V end lost 2 bases, the J end lost 7 bases, and 17 bases lay between the germline ends. The CDR3 contains 16 residues. Germline lookup yields CDR1 MNHEY and CDR2 SVGAGI. The CDR3 coding sequence is TGTGCCAGCAGTTACGGTGGATGGGGGTATGGTGAAAAACTGTTTTTT. Protein product: CASSYGGWGYGEKLFF.

The chain carries TRBV9 and TRBJ1-1, with D unclear. Trimming stripped 0 bases from V and 3 bases from J, with 9 bases between. CDR3 size: 14 residues. From germline, CDR1 is SGDLS and CDR2 YYNGEE. The CDR3 DNA reads as TGTGCCAGCAGCGTAGTGTCAGGCGACACTGAAGCTTTCTTT. Protein: CASSVVSGDTEAFF.

This clone was seen ten or more times. V usage is TRBV10-3 and J usage is TRBJ2-1; D is possibly TRBD2 (6 bases). Trimming cost V 9 bases and J 3 bases, with 6 bases left between them. The length of the CDR3 is 11 residues. CDR1 and CDR2 from the germline V gene are ENHRY and SYGVKD. The CDR3 DNA reads TGTGCCATGGGGGGCTACAATGAGCAGTTCTTC. Protein product: CAMGGYNEQFF.

V and J are TRBV6-5 and TRBJ1-2; no reliable D call. V was trimmed by 8 bases and J by 4 bases, leaving 14 bases between them. The CDR3 is 13 amino acids. Per germline, CDR1 MNHEY and CDR2 SVGAGI. CDR3 bases: TGTGCCAGCGGAATGGAAAATCGCTATGGCTACACCTTC. This gives the protein CASGMENRYGYTF.

This clone came up a few times. The chain carries TRBV18 and TRBJ2-1; 10 bases line up with TRBD2. Germline lookup yields CDR1 KGHSH and CDR2 LQKENI. Trimming took 8 bases from V and 7 from J; bases not matched to a gene: 8. The CDR3 sequence is 14 residues long. The CDR3 loop is CASARGTSANEQFF. CDR3 coding DNA: TGTGCCAGCGCACGAGGGACTAGCGCGAATGAGCAGTTCTTC.

The chain carries TRBV5-1 and TRBJ2-1; 9 nucleotides match TRBD1. Looked up from germline, CDR1 is SGHRS and CDR2 is YFSETQ. This CDR3 has 16 amino acids. Trimming at V came to 4 bases and at J to 9 bases, leaving 14 bases not matched to a gene. The CDR3 loop reads CASSPGLQGARAEQFF. The CDR3, as DNA: TGCGCCAGCAGCCCCGGGCTACAGGGGGCGAGGGCTGAGCAGTTCTTC.

V usage is TRBV6-1 and J usage is TRBJ2-3, with 8 bases aligning to TRBD2. CDR1 and CDR2 from the germline V gene are MNHNS and SASEGT. The ends lost 2 bases at V and 6 bases at J; junction bases unmatched: 13. The CDR3 covers 17 residues. In DNA, the CDR3 is TGTGCCAGCAGTGAACTGGTAGTCGGACTAGCAGGTGATACGCAGTATTTT. It encodes CASSELVVGLAGDTQYF.

CDR3 DNA sequence: TGTGCCAGCAGCTTGGGGACAGGGGAAGAAAAACTGTTTTTT. Amino acids: CASSLGTGEEKLFF. The V call is TRBV7-9, the J call TRBJ1-4; 10 bases match TRBD1. Germline-derived CDR1 and CDR2 are SEHNR and FQNEAQ (reference sequence). The CDR3 is 14 amino acids. Losses at the gene ends were 3 bases for V and 8 bases for J; bases not matched to a gene: 3.

The J gene is TRBJ2-2, the V gene TRBV9, with D perhaps matching TRBD2 (6 bases). Germline loops: CDR1 SGDLS, CDR2 YYNGEE. The CDR3 spans 17 residues. The V and J ends lost 4 bases and 2 bases respectively, with 18 bases between them. The CDR3 loop reads CASSKIRRGGNTGELFF. The CDR3 region has the DNA TGTGCCAGCAGCAAGATTCGGAGGGGTGGAAACACCGGGGAGCTGTTTTTT.

This clone was detected only a few times. The genes are TRBV5-1 and TRBJ2-7; D unclear. The germline gives CDR1 SGHRS, CDR2 YFSETQ. The germline V and J ends were trimmed by 3 bases and 3 bases, with 7 bases remaining between them. The CDR3 sequence is 12 residues long. The CDR3 region is CASSSEFYEQYF. The CDR3 DNA sequence: TGCGCCAGCAGCTCGGAGTTCTACGAGCAGTACTTC. Full variable domain (rest looked up from reference TRBV5-1 and TRBJ2-7): KAGVTQTPRYLIKTRGQQVTLSCSPISGHRSVSWYQQTPGQGLQFLFEYFSETQRNKGNFPGRFSGRQFSNSRSEMNVSTLELGDSALYLCASSSEFYEQYFGPGTRLTVT.

In its sample, this clone was seen a few times. This chain joins TRBV7-2 and TRBJ2-5; D may be TRBD2 (5 bases). V was cut by 2 bases and J by 4 bases, with 8 bases left in between. The germline CDR1 and CDR2 sequences are SGHTA and FQGNSA. The CDR3 covers 13 residues. In DNA form, the CDR3 reads TGTGCCAGCAGCTTACGTGGGAGAGAGACCCAGTACTTC. Translated: CASSLRGRETQYF.

This clone was seen a few times. The genes are TRBV5-6 and TRBJ1-3, with D unresolved. The germline gives CDR1 SGHDT, CDR2 YYEEEE. Trimming shortened V by 4 bases and J by 7 bases, and 18 bases separated the two germline ends. The CDR3 has 15 amino acids. CDR3 coding DNA: TGTGCCAGCAGCGGACCGAGGGCAGGTCTCAACACCATATATTTT. This sequence encodes CASSGPRAGLNTIYF.

This clone has just a few counts. The chain has TRBV13 and TRBJ2-2; 7 bases map to TRBD2. Germline values: CDR1 PRHDT, CDR2 FYEKMQ (reference sequence). The J segment lost 0 bases and the V segment lost 3 bases, leaving 4 bases of the junction unmatched. The CDR3 has 16 amino acids. The CDR3 sequence is CASSFLSGANTGELFF. Here the CDR3 DNA reads TGTGCCAGCAGCTTCCTAAGCGGGGCGAACACCGGGGAGCTGTTTTTT.

V gene TRBV29-1 combines with J gene TRBJ2-5, with D possibly TRBD1 on 6 matching bases. V dropped 3 bases and J dropped 5 bases, with 10 bases sitting between them. This CDR3 contains 12 residues. Germline V gene lookup returns CDR1 SQVTM and CDR2 ANQGSEA. In DNA form, the CDR3 reads TGCAGCGTTGAGGCAGGGGTGGAGACCCAGTACTTC. Residues: CSVEAGVETQYF.

This clone turned up a few times. V gene TRBV2 combines with J gene TRBJ2-3, with TRBD2 matching over 7 bases. V shed 7 bases and J 7 bases; nucleotides not matched to a gene: 11. CDR3 length: 14 residues. The V gene's germline CDR1 is SNHLY and CDR2 FYNNEI. The CDR3 loop is CASIGTTGHYTQYF. In DNA form, the CDR3 reads TGTGCCAGCATCGGGACTACGGGGCATTATACGCAGTATTTT.

CDR3 DNA: TGTGCCAGCAGCCCGACAGGGGACCAGCCCCAGCATTTT. Protein product: CASSPTGDQPQHF. This chain links TRBV14 with TRBJ1-5; 8 nucleotides line up with TRBD1. Trimming cost V 4 bases and J 7 bases; bases outside gene matches: 3. Germline V gene lookup returns CDR1 SGHDN and CDR2 FVKESK. The CDR3 loop spans 13 amino acids. Drawing the rest from reference TRBV14 and TRBJ1-5, the complete variable domain is EAGVTQFPSHSVIEKGQTVTLRCDPISGHDNLYWYRRVMGKEIKFLLHFVKESKQDESGMPNNRFLAERTGGTYSTLKVQPAELEDSGVYFCASSPTGDQPQHFGDGTRLSIL.

This clone was counted only a few times. The J gene is TRBJ2-1, the V gene TRBV7-9, with TRBD2 identical over 8 bases. From germline, CDR1 is SEHNR and CDR2 FQNEAQ (reference sequence). With 6 bases clipped from V and 10 bases from J, the junction kept 14 bases outside the gene matches. CDR3 length: 15 residues. The CDR3 region has the DNA TGTGCCAGCAGGATCCCTCGCGGGAGGCATTGGGAGCAGTTCTTC. Amino acid sequence: CASRIPRGRHWEQFF.